The present TCR beta chain was sequenced within a study of blood T cells in healthy people across ages. Per individual sample, total RNA of at least 6 micrograms was extracted. For the second PCR, which ran for about 6 to 11 cycles, a sample-barcoded 5' primer and a J-beta primer mix were used. TCRdb re-called the 5' RACE reads with MiXCR, one entry per CDR3 protein. The sample contains 1 million or so distinct CDR3 sequences, approximately 26% of which appear only once. The data also belong to a second study, concerning T cells of mothers and their children.

The receptor comes from a girl aged 2 to 10 in good health. The sample consisted of blood.

DNA of the CDR3: TGTGCCAGCGGACAGGGACCCTACGAGCAGTACTTC. It yields the protein CASGQGPYEQYF. The chain carries TRBV28 and TRBJ2-7; 8 bases map to TRBD1. The CDR3 loop spans 12 amino acids. Looked up from germline, CDR1 is MDHEN and CDR2 is SYDVKM. V lost 8 bases and J lost 2; bases outside the gene matches: 2.